What follows is one T cell receptor (beta chain) and its context. This specimen comes from a study of CD8 T cells in Susac syndrome. An input of roughly 0.45 to 1 ug of RNA was subjected to reverse transcription using random hexamers. MiXCR was run by TCRdb on the immunoSEQ multiplex PCR reads, yielding one entry per CDR3 protein. The sample includes under 95,000 distinct CDR3 sequences, just under 95% of them seen just once. The CDR3 is 17 residues long. Germline V gene data show CDR1 as SQVTM and CDR2 as ANQGSEA. V was pared by 3 bases and J by 0 bases, with 18 bases between. The chain employs TRBV29-1 and TRBJ1-3, with D uncertain. The source of this sequence is a human donor with Susac syndrome. The sample consisted of CD8+ T cells from PBMCs. The CDR3 coding sequence is TGCAGCGTTGAGGAACCCTTCGACACTCCCTCTGGAAACACCATATATTTT. This gives the protein CSVEEPFDTPSGNTIYF.